Shown below are 22 T cell receptor beta chains from a single sample sequenced in a study of blood T cells in healthy people across ages. Together with a sample-barcoded 5' primer, a J-beta primer mix was included in a second PCR lasting about 7 to 11 cycles. From the 5' RACE reads, TCRdb called clonotypes with MiXCR, one entry per CDR3 protein. This table has approximately 780,000 distinct CDR3 sequences, roughly 24% appearing once. The same sample was also used in a study of T cells of mothers and their children.

Specimen: blood. Receptors were obtained from a boy aged 10-17 years in good health.

V and J are TRBV6-5 and TRBJ2-5; possible D gene TRBD2, 6 bases. CDR1 and CDR2 from the germline V gene are MNHEY and SVGAGI. Trimming cost V 5 bases and J 5 bases, with 15 bases left between them. This CDR3 region has 14 residues. The DNA of the CDR3 is TGTGCCAGCAGTGTCCCGGGGAGCGGGGAGACCCAGTACTTC. It codes for CASSVPGSGETQYF.

The chain combines TRBV7-8 with TRBJ2-7, with D possibly being TRBD2 (5 bases). V was trimmed by 4 bases and J by 1 base, leaving 11 bases between them. This CDR3 has 14 residues. Germline V gene data show CDR1 as SGHVS and CDR2 as FQNEAQ. CDR3: CASSSERGSYEQYF. Written as DNA, the CDR3 is TGTGCCAGCAGCTCCGAACGGGGATCCTACGAGCAGTACTTC.

This clonotype was picked up a small number of times. The CDR3 bases are TGTGCCAGCTCACCAATTGATACAGGGGAAAGCTTGGTGACAGATACGCAGTATTTT. It encodes CASSPIDTGESLVTDTQYF. V gene TRBV18 combines with J gene TRBJ2-3; 7 nucleotides match TRBD1. CDR1 KGHSH and CDR2 LQKENI come from the germline V gene. The junction had 17 bases not matched to a gene; V was cut back by 2 bases and J by 3 bases. The CDR3 totals 19 residues. Combining the CDR3 with reference TRBV18 and TRBJ2-3 gives the whole variable domain NAGVMQNPRHLVRRRGQEARLRCSPMKGHSHVYWYRQLPEEGLKFMVYLQKENIIDESGMPKERFSAEFPKEGPSILRIQQVVRGDSAAYFCASSPIDTGESLVTDTQYFGPGTRLTVL.

This clonotype was found a few times. V gene TRBV7-2 combines with J gene TRBJ1-4; no reliable D call. The CDR3 runs 13 residues. The V gene's germline CDR1 is SGHTA and CDR2 FQGNSA. V lost 3 bases and J lost 8, with 10 bases in between. The CDR3 spells CASSFDREEKLFF. CDR3 nucleotides: TGTGCCAGCAGCTTCGACCGAGAGGAAAAACTGTTTTTT.

V and J are TRBV5-1 and TRBJ1-6, with unresolved D. V dropped 5 bases and J dropped 2 bases, with 11 bases sitting between them. This CDR3 is 15 amino acids long. The germline CDR1 and CDR2 sequences are SGHRS and YFSETQ. This CDR3 is CASRTGITYNSPLHF. CDR3 nucleotide sequence: TGCGCCAGCAGAACTGGGATCACCTATAATTCACCCCTCCACTTT.

This clonotype was counted between two and nine times. Because it lacks the conserved phenylalanine or tryptophan at the end, this CDR3 is likely a read error. The CDR3 coding sequence is TGCGCCAGCAGCCAAGAGCGGGGCGCGCAGTATCTT. Translating it yields CASSQERGAQYL. V is TRBV4-1 and J is TRBJ2-3; possibly TRBD2 for D (6 bases). V was shortened by 0 bases and J by 10 bases, with 8 bases between the two germline ends. The CDR3 consists of 12 residues. Per the germline V gene, CDR1 is MGHRA and CDR2 is YSYEKL.

This clonotype was seen a few times. The chain employs TRBV7-3 and TRBJ2-5; 8 positions agree with TRBD2. The J call may be mistaken, given a closer DNA end match to TRBJ2-1. CDR3 length: 19 residues. Germline CDR1 is SGHTA and CDR2 is FQGTGA. As DNA, the CDR3 is TGTGCCAGCAGCCGAAAGGGTTCCGGGGGGGCCCTATCCTACAATGAGCAGTTCTTC. It is translated as CASSRKGSGGALSYNEQFF.

The chain couples TRBV7-9 to TRBJ2-7; D is undetermined. V lost 4 bases to trimming and J lost 6 bases, with 13 bases between them. The length of the CDR3 is 13 residues. Germline V gene data show CDR1 as SEHNR and CDR2 as FQNEAQ (reference sequence). CDR3 nucleotides: TGTGCCAGCAGCTATCCCTCGTCGAGCGAGCAGTACTTC. Translated, it gives CASSYPSSSEQYF. Full variable domain (missing parts from reference TRBV7-9 and TRBJ2-7): DTGVSQNPRHKITKRGQNVTFRCDPISEHNRLYWYRQTLGQGPEFLTYFQNEAQLEKSRLLSDRFSAERPKGSFSTLEIQRTEQGDSAMYLCASSYPSSSEQYFGPGTRLTVT.

The chain has TRBV10-3 and TRBJ2-7; D is unresolved. Trimming removed 3 bases from V and 4 bases from J, with 4 bases in between. The V gene's germline CDR1 is ENHRY and CDR2 SYGVKD. The CDR3 has 11 amino acids. CDR3 bases: TGTGCCATCAGTGAAAGGTACGAGCAGTACTTC. It yields the protein CAISERYEQYF.

This clonotype showed up just a few times. The chain recombines TRBV2 with TRBJ1-4; a possible D gene is TRBD1 (5 bases). The CDR3 consists of 14 residues. CDR1 is SNHLY, CDR2 FYNNEI, per germline. V shed 6 bases and J shed 6 bases, with 14 bases lying between them. The CDR3, as DNA: TGTGCCAGCAGCCCGGCTAGGGGTTATGAAAAACTGTTTTTT. Translating it yields CASSPARGYEKLFF.

This clonotype was seen a few times. The V call is TRBV7-9, the J call TRBJ2-7; 8 nucleotides match TRBD2. CDR3 length equals 16 residues. Germline-derived CDR1 and CDR2 are SEHNR and FQNEAQ (reference sequence). V shed 5 bases, J shed 0 bases, and the junction held 9 bases outside the gene matches. CDR3 region: CASSPGRGETSYEQYF. DNA of the CDR3: TGTGCCAGCAGCCCTGGGCGGGGGGAGACCTCCTACGAGCAGTACTTC.

The CDR3 here is CASSSVPGSSEAFF. For the CDR3, the DNA is TGCGCCAGCAGCTCAGTGCCAGGGTCTTCTGAAGCTTTCTTT. The V call is TRBV5-1, the J call TRBJ1-1; TRBD1 is a possible D gene (5 bases). V was shortened by 3 bases and J by 6 bases, with 15 bases between the two germline ends. Germline CDR1 and CDR2: SGHRS and YFSETQ. The CDR3 extends over 14 amino acids.

The V call is TRBV12-3 or TRBV12-4, the J call TRBJ2-2; TRBD1 matches 9 bases. There are 17 residues in the CDR3. With 5 bases clipped from V and 5 bases from J, the junction kept 12 bases outside the gene matches. Here the CDR3 reads CASSPRRGTGRTGELFF. The CDR3 DNA reads TGTGCCAGCAGTCCACGTAGGGGGACAGGGCGAACCGGGGAGCTGTTTTTT.

The gene calls are TRBV28 and TRBJ2-7; 9 nucleotides align to TRBD2. The CDR3 spans 15 residues. V was clipped by 8 bases and J by 8 bases; unmatched bases: 16. Germline V gene data show CDR1 as MDHEN and CDR2 as SYDVKM. The CDR3 bases are TGTGCCAGCTCGGGAGCGGGGGGAGCTACTACGAAGCAGTACTTC. This encodes CASSGAGGATTKQYF.

V and J are TRBV29-1 and TRBJ2-6; possibly TRBD2 for D (6 bases). CDR3 length: 17 residues. The germline V gene encodes CDR1 SQVTM and CDR2 ANQGSEA. V lost 5 bases and J lost 0, with 17 bases in between. CDR3 sequence reads: CSVLGTRRASGANVLTF. The CDR3 DNA follows: TGCAGCGTTTTGGGAACCAGGAGGGCCTCTGGGGCCAACGTCCTGACTTTC.

V usage is TRBV5-1 and J usage is TRBJ2-1; TRBD2 matches 11 bases. Unmatched junction bases numbered 11, after V lost 2 bases and J lost 7 bases. The CDR3 totals 17 residues. Germline values: CDR1 SGHRS, CDR2 YFSETQ. CDR3 residues: CASSFLVSGGAMNEQFF. DNA of the CDR3: TGCGCCAGCAGCTTCCTTGTTAGCGGGGGGGCTATGAATGAGCAGTTCTTC.

The rearrangement joins TRBV25-1 to TRBJ2-2; D gene unclear. This CDR3 region has 13 residues. Germline CDR1 is MGHDK and CDR2 is SYGVNS. Trimming shortened V by 5 bases and J by 5 bases, and 9 bases separated the two germline ends. The CDR3 region is CASSIMGTGELFF. CDR3 sequence (DNA): TGTGCCAGCAGTATTATGGGGACCGGGGAGCTGTTTTTT. The whole variable domain, filled in from reference TRBV25-1 and TRBJ2-2, reads EADIYQTPRYLVIGTGKKITLECSQTMGHDKMYWYQQDPGMELHLIHYSYGVNSTEKGDLSSESTVSRIRTEHFPLTLESARPSHTSQYLCASSIMGTGELFFGEGSRLTVL.

The genes are TRBV7-9 and TRBJ1-1, with D perhaps matching TRBD1 (6 bases). Trimming left V 2 bases short and J 8 bases short, with 12 bases between. The CDR3 contains 13 residues. The germline V gene has CDR1 SEHNR and CDR2 FQNEAQ (reference sequence). The CDR3 nucleotides read TGTGCCAGCAGCTTAAGGGGGGCCCCAGAAGCTTTCTTT. As protein: CASSLRGAPEAFF.

This clonotype was seen only a few times. The chain combines TRBV20-1 with TRBJ2-5; maybe TRBD2 (6 bases). The DNA end lines up better with TRBJ2-7; the J call may be wrong. The CDR3 extends over 15 amino acids. In germline, CDR1 is DFQATT, CDR2 SNEGSKA (reference sequence). CDR3 in DNA: TGCAGTGCTAGAGATCCACGCGGCGGGAACTACGAGCAGTACTTC. Amino acids: CSARDPRGGNYEQYF.

Only a few counts were recorded for this clonotype. The V gene is TRBV4-1, the J gene TRBJ1-2; perhaps TRBD1 as D (5 bases). The CDR3 runs to 14 residues. Germline-derived CDR1 and CDR2 are MGHRA and YSYEKL. V lost 4 bases and J lost 4, with 13 bases in between. The CDR3: CASSPMGGTYGYTF. The CDR3 DNA reads as TGCGCCAGCAGCCCAATGGGCGGGACCTATGGCTACACCTTC.

This clonotype was counted only a few times. V is TRBV5-1 and J is TRBJ2-3; 12 nucleotides agree with TRBD2. The CDR3 runs to 15 residues. Germline trimming cut 6 bases from V and 0 bases from J; bases unmatched to any gene: 2. Germline V gene lookup returns CDR1 SGHRS and CDR2 YFSETQ. CDR3 DNA sequence: TGCGCCAGCAAACTAGCGGGGGGTAGCACAGATACGCAGTATTTT. Protein sequence: CASKLAGGSTDTQYF.

The rearrangement links TRBV12-3 or TRBV12-4 to TRBJ2-3; 7 bases are shared with TRBD1. The V and J ends lost 6 bases and 4 bases, in that order; junction bases with no gene match: 10. The CDR3 has 15 residues. CDR3: CASSYRGIGADTQYF. CDR3 nucleotides: TGTGCCAGCAGCTACAGGGGAATAGGAGCAGATACGCAGTATTTT.